What follows are 13 T cell receptor beta chains derived from one specimen sequenced in a study of blood T cell repertoires in COVID-19. TCRdb's table, derived via immunoSEQ multiplex PCR, lists solely in-frame clones and lacks some. The top ten hold about 1.5% of the sample, which has more than 250,000 clones, around 89% seen once. Source material: PBMCs or T cells enriched from blood (not recorded which). The origin of the receptors is a woman aged 18 to 35 with acute COVID-19.

This clone occurred once. V gene TRBV6-2 or TRBV6-3 combines with J gene TRBJ2-1; 7 nucleotides agree with TRBD1. The CDR3 runs to 14 residues. Trimming cost V 6 bases and J 5 bases; bases outside gene matches: 7. Per germline, CDR1 MNHEY and CDR2 SVGEGT. The CDR3 DNA reads TGTGCCAGCAGCCCGACAGGGAACAACAATGAGCAGTTCTTC. It is translated as CASSPTGNNNEQFF.

The genes are TRBV27 and TRBJ1-4; weak D call: TRBD1 (6 bases). CDR1 is MNHEY and CDR2 is SMNVEV in the germline V gene (reference sequence). Trimming pared 2 bases from V and 6 bases from J, leaving 13 bases between. There are 15 residues in the CDR3. The DNA of the CDR3 is TGTGCCAGCAGTTTAGCAGGGGCCGGGGATGAAAAACTGTTTTTT. This translates into CASSLAGAGDEKLFF.

The V gene is TRBV29-1, the J gene TRBJ1-1; 7 bases are a match to TRBD1. CDR3 length equals 12 residues. V trimming: 6 bases; J trimming: 1 base; junction bases outside the gene matches: 2. The germline gives CDR1 SQVTM, CDR2 ANQGSEA. As DNA, the CDR3 is TGCAGCGTGAGACAGGGGAACACTGAAGCTTTCTTT. Translating it yields CSVRQGNTEAFF. Full variable domain (outside the CDR3, taken from reference TRBV29-1 and TRBJ1-1): SAVISQKPSRDICQRGTSLTIQCQVDSQVTMMFWYRQQPGQSLTLIATANQGSEATYESGFVIDKFPISRPNLTFSTLTVSNMSPEDSSIYLCSVRQGNTEAFFGQGTRLTVV.

The chain joins TRBV3-1 (or the pseudogene TRBV3-2) to TRBJ2-3, with 10 bases fitting TRBD2. Per the germline V gene, CDR1 is LGHDT and CDR2 is YNNKEL (reference sequence). CDR3 length: 16 residues. Trimming removed 1 base from V and 7 bases from J; junction bases left unmatched: 8. The CDR3 DNA reads as TGTGCCAGCAGCCAAGGTCTAGCGGGGGCGGCCTATACGCAGTATTTT. Its protein is CASSQGLAGAAYTQYF.

The chain employs TRBV7-8 and TRBJ2-1; 14 nucleotides agree with TRBD2. Trimming at V came to 1 base and at J to 1 base, leaving 12 bases not matched to a gene. Germline V gives CDR1 SGHVS, CDR2 FQNEAQ. This CDR3 is 21 amino acids long. The CDR3 nucleotides read TGTGCCAGCAGCTTAGGACTACCGGGACTAGCGGGAGCGGAATCCTACAATGAGCAGTTCTTC. This encodes CASSLGLPGLAGAESYNEQFF. Based on the CDR3 plus reference TRBV7-8 and TRBJ2-1, the full variable domain is GAGVSQSPRYKVAKRGQDVALRCDPISGHVSLFWYQQALGQGPEFLTYFQNEAQLDKSGLPSDRFFAERPEGSVSTLKIQRTQQEDSAVYLCASSLGLPGLAGAESYNEQFFGPGTRLTVL.

CDR3 region: CASRGKAGGPNEQFF. The CDR3 bases are TGTGCCAGCAGGGGTAAGGCGGGAGGGCCTAATGAGCAGTTCTTC. The chain has TRBV9 and TRBJ2-1; TRBD2 matches 9 bases. Germline loops: CDR1 SGDLS, CDR2 YYNGEE. Germline trimming cut 5 bases from V and 7 bases from J; bases unmatched to any gene: 10. CDR3 length equals 15 residues.

The chain couples TRBV9 to TRBJ1-2; D perhaps matches TRBD1 (6 bases). Trimming left V 3 bases short and J 4 bases short, with 16 bases between. The CDR3 loop spans 15 amino acids. Germline V CDR1 and CDR2: SGDLS, YYNGEE. CDR3 sequence reads: CASSGRMDSPYGYTF. The CDR3 region has the DNA TGTGCCAGCAGCGGGAGGATGGACAGCCCCTATGGCTACACCTTC.

The chain has TRBV28 and TRBJ2-5, with D possibly matching TRBD1 (6 bases). The CDR3 contains 14 residues. Germline V gives CDR1 MDHEN, CDR2 SYDVKM. V gave up 3 bases and J gave up 2 bases, with 10 bases separating them. CDR3 loop: CASSFKGVQETQYF. The CDR3 nucleotides read TGTGCCAGCAGTTTTAAGGGGGTTCAAGAGACCCAGTACTTC.

The V call is TRBV19, the J call TRBJ1-1; the D is unclear. The CDR3 has 13 residues. V was pared by 4 bases and J by 3 bases, with 9 bases between. Germline CDR1 is LNHDA and CDR2 is SQIVND (reference sequence). This chain's CDR3 is CASSKQSDTEAFF. The DNA of the CDR3 is TGTGCCAGTAGTAAACAGTCGGACACTGAAGCTTTCTTT.

The rearrangement uses TRBV28 and TRBJ1-6; D may be TRBD1 (5 bases). V was pared by 3 bases and J by 9 bases, with 15 bases between. This CDR3 has 15 amino acids. CDR1 and CDR2 (germline): MDHEN, SYDVKM. The CDR3 coding sequence is TGTGCCAGCAGTTTCCCCGACAGTAGGAGTTCACCCCTCCACTTT. Translating gives CASSFPDSRSSPLHF. Combining the CDR3 with reference TRBV28 and TRBJ1-6 gives the whole variable domain DVKVTQSSRYLVKRTGEKVFLECVQDMDHENMFWYRQDPGLGLRLIYFSYDVKMKEKGDIPEGYSVSREKKERFSLILESASTNQTSMYLCASSFPDSRSSPLHFGNGTRLTVT.

The J gene is TRBJ2-1, the V gene TRBV7-9; 15 bases align to TRBD2. Germline V lookup: CDR1 SEHNR, CDR2 FQNEAQ (reference sequence). After removal of 6 bases from V and 8 bases from J, the junction contained 11 bases not matched to a gene. The CDR3 sequence is 17 residues long. CDR3: CASSSPGLAGGMDEQFF. In DNA, the CDR3 is TGTGCCAGCAGTTCCCCGGGACTAGCGGGAGGAATGGATGAGCAGTTCTTC.

The rearrangement links TRBV30 to TRBJ2-7; a weak D match, TRBD2 (6 bases). The CDR3 spans 17 residues. V gave up 0 bases and J gave up 4 bases, with 22 bases separating them. The germline gives CDR1 GTSNPN, CDR2 SVGIG (reference sequence). The DNA for the CDR3 is TGTGCCTGGAGTGTAAGGCGCGGAGGGAGTGAAAAATACGAGCAGTACTTC. This codes for CAWSVRRGGSEKYEQYF.

The rearrangement links TRBV29-1 to TRBJ1-6; a possible D gene is TRBD1 (6 bases). Deletions cut 1 base from V and 8 bases from J, with 24 bases between. Per germline, CDR1 SQVTM and CDR2 ANQGSEA. The CDR3 covers 18 residues. CDR3 loop: CSVEGRQGLYDCDSPLHF. The CDR3 DNA reads TGCAGCGTTGAAGGGCGGCAGGGGCTGTATGATTGTGATTCACCCCTCCACTTT.